This TCR beta chain stems from a study of beta chain features in type 1 diabetes. Expressed TCRB transcripts were sequenced because the entire RNA isolate underwent reverse transcription. Here immunoSEQ multiplex PCR was the method, and the copy in TCRdb shows in-frame clones only, minus some. Of roughly 230,000 clones listed, more than 9% were seen once; the top ten hold approximately 0.03%. Only a few counts were recorded for this clone. This CDR3 region has 17 residues. Germline V gene lookup returns CDR1 SGHRS and CDR2 YFSETQ. The V end lost 0 bases, the J end lost 4 bases, and 16 bases lay between the germline ends.

The chain recombines TRBV5-1 with TRBJ2-2, with D tentatively TRBD1 (5 bases). The sequenced material came from naive CD4+ T cells from blood. This sequence was found in a woman aged 18 to 35 in good health. The CDR3 sequence: CASSLDPLQASTGELFF. The CDR3 DNA is TGCGCCAGCAGCTTGGACCCGCTACAGGCGAGCACCGGGGAGCTGTTTTTT.